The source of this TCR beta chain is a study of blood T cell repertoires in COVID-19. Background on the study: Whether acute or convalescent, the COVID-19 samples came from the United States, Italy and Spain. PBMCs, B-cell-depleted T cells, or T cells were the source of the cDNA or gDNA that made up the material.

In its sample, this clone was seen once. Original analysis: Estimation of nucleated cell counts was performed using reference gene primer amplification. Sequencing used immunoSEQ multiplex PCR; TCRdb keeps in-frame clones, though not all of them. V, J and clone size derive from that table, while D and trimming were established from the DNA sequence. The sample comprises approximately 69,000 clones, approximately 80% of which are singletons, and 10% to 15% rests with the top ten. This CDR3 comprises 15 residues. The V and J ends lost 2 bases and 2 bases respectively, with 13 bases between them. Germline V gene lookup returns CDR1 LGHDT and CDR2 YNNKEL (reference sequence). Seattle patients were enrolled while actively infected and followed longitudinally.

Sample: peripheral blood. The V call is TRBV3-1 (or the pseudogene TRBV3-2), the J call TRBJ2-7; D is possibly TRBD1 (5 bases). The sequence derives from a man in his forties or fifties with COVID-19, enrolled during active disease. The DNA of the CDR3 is TGTGCCAGCAGCCAAAGGCCAGGGAACACCTACGAGCAGTACTTC. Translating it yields CASSQRPGNTYEQYF.